The present entry profiles one T cell receptor (beta chain) with its context. Its antigen is still unknown. This sample is part of a study of OX40 agonist ivuxolimab in advanced cancers. Study information: Patients receiving dose escalation had hepatocellular carcinoma, melanoma, renal cell or head and neck cancer. Broader study findings: Compared with CD4+, CD8+ T cells on average had more expanded clones. Individuals who were partial responders at 0.1-3.0 mg/kg had clonal expansion that ranked among the lowest.

This table comes from immunoSEQ multiplex PCR, and its TCRdb copy is limited to in-frame clones, with some not included. The repertoire includes about 50,000 clones, roughly 90% of them detected once, and 6.9% sits in the top ten. V dropped 4 bases and J dropped 3; count of bases not matched to a gene: 3. The CDR3 is 14 residues long. Germline V gene sequence: CDR1 MGHRA, CDR2 YSYEKL. Sequencing was performed on CD4+ or CD8+ T cells sorted from blood, taken in a trial of the OX40 agonist ivuxolimab. This receptor was obtained from an adult with an advanced solid tumor such as melanoma, head and neck, liver or kidney cancer. V and J are TRBV4-1 and TRBJ1-1; 9 bases are a match to TRBD1. Here the CDR3 reads CASSPGQGYTEAFF. The CDR3 DNA reads as TGCGCCAGCAGCCCCGGACAGGGGTACACTGAAGCTTTCTTT.